The text below deals with one T cell receptor (beta chain). This specimen comes from a study of T cell changes during pregnancy in multiple sclerosis. Produced via immunoSEQ multiplex PCR; TCRdb's table is partial and in-frame only. The sample records about 110,000 clones, roughly 90% being singletons. CDR1 and CDR2 from the germline V gene are SEHNR and FQNEAQ (reference sequence). V lost 5 bases to trimming and J lost 7 bases, with 17 bases between them. CDR3 length equals 15 residues. The specimen was peripheral blood, collected after pregnancy. The gene calls are TRBV7-9 and TRBJ1-4; possibly TRBD1 for D (5 bases). This TCR was sampled from a female donor with multiple sclerosis, enrolled in a pregnancy study. The CDR3 DNA is TGTGCCAGCAGCGACTCCCTGGGGCTGATTGAAAAACTGTTTTTT. Residues: CASSDSLGLIEKLFF.